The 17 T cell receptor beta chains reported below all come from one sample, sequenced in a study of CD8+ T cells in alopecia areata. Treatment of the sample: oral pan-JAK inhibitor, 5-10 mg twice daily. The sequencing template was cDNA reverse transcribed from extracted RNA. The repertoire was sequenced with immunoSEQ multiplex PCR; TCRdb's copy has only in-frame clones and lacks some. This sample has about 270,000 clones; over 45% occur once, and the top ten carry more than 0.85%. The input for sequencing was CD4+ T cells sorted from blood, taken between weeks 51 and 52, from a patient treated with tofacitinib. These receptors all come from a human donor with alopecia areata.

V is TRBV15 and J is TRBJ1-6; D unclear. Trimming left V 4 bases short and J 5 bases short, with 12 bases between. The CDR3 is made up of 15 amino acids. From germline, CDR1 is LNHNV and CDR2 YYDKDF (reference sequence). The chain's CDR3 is CATSTPRADNSPLHF. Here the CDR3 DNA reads TGTGCCACCAGCACACCACGAGCTGATAATTCACCCCTCCACTTT.

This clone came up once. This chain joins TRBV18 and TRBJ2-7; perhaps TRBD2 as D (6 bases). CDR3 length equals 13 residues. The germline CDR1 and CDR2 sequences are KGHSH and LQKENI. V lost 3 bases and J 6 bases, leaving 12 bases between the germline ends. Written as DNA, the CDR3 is TGTGCCAGCTCACCCCGGGACTTTGGCGAGCAGTACTTC. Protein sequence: CASSPRDFGEQYF.

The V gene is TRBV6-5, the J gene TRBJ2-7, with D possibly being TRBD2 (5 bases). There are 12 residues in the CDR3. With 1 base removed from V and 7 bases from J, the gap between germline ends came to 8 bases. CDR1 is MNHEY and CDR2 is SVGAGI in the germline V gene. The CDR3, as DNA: TGTGCCAGCAGTTACTTAGGCGGGGAGCAGTACTTC. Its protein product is CASSYLGGEQYF.

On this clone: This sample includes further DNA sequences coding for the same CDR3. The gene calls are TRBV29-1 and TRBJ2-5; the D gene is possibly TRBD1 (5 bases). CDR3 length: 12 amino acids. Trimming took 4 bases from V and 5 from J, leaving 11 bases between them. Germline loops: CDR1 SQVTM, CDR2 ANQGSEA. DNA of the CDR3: TGCAGCGTTGGCCAGGGCAGTGAGACCCAGTACTTC. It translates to CSVGQGSETQYF.

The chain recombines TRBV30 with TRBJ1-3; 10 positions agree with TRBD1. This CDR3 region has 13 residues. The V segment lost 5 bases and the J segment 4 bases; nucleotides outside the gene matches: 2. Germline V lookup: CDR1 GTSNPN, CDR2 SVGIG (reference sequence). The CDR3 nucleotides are TGTGCCTGGGGGACAGGGGACGGAAACACCATATATTTT. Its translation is CAWGTGDGNTIYF.

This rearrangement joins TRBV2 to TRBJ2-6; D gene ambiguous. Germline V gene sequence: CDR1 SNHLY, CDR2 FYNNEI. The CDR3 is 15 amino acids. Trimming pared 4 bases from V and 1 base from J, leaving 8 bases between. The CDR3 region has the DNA TGTGCCAGCAGTGGAATAAGGTCTGGGGCCAACGTCCTGACTTTC. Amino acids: CASSGIRSGANVLTF.

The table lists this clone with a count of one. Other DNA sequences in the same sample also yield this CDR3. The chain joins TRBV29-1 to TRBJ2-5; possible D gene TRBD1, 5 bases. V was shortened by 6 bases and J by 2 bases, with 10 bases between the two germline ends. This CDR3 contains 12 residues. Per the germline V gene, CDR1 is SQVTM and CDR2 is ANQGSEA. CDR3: CSVAGYQETQYF. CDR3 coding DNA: TGCAGCGTGGCAGGGTATCAAGAGACCCAGTACTTC.

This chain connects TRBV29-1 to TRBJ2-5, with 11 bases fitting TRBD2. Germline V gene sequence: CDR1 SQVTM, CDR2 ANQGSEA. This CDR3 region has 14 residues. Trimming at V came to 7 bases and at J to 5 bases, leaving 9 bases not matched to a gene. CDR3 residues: CSGRTSGGTETQYF. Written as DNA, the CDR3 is TGCAGCGGGAGAACTAGCGGGGGAACTGAGACCCAGTACTTC.

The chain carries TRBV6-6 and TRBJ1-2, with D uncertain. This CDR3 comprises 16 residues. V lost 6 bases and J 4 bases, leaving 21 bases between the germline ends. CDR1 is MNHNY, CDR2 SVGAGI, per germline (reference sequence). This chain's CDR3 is CASRAGSGFDTYGYTF. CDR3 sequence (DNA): TGTGCCAGCAGGGCGGGGTCGGGGTTTGATACCTATGGCTACACCTTC.

CDR3 coding DNA: TGCAGCGTTGGGGGCGGGACAGGGGGTCAGCCCCAGCATTTT. This encodes CSVGGGTGGQPQHF. The chain couples TRBV29-1 to TRBJ1-5; 11 nucleotides match TRBD1. This CDR3 has 14 residues. The junction had 5 bases not matched to a gene; V was cut back by 4 bases and J by 6 bases. Germline CDR1 SQVTM, CDR2 ANQGSEA.

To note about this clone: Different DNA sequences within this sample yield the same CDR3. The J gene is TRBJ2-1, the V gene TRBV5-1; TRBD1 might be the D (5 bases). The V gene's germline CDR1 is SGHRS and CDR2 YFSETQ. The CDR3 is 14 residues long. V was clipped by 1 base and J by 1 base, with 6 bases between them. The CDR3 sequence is CASSLSGSYNEQFF. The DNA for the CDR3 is TGCGCCAGCAGCTTGTCAGGGTCCTACAATGAGCAGTTCTTC. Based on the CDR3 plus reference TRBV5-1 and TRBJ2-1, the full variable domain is KAGVTQTPRYLIKTRGQQVTLSCSPISGHRSVSWYQQTPGQGLQFLFEYFSETQRNKGNFPGRFSGRQFSNSRSEMNVSTLELGDSALYLCASSLSGSYNEQFFGPGTRLTVL.

The CDR3 reads CAWSASGGATDTQYF. In nucleotides, the CDR3 is TGTGCCTGGAGCGCTAGCGGGGGGGCCACAGATACGCAGTATTTT. The chain combines TRBV30 with TRBJ2-3; 12 positions agree with TRBD2. Germline V gene sequence: CDR1 GTSNPN, CDR2 SVGIG (reference sequence). V was clipped by 3 bases and J by 2 bases; unmatched bases: 3. CDR3 size: 15 residues. The complete variable domain, with remaining parts taken from reference TRBV30 and TRBJ2-3, reads SQTIHQWPATLVQPVGSPLSLECTVEGTSNPNLYWYRQAAGRGLQLLFYSVGIGQISSEVPQNLSASRPQDRQFILSSKKLLLSDSGFYLCAWSASGGATDTQYFGPGTRLTVL.

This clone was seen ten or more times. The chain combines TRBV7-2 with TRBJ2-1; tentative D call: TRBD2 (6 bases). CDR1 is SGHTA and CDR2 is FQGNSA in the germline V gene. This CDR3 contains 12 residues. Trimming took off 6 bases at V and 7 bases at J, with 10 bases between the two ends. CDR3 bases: TGTGCCAGCAGACCGGAGGGAAATGAGCAGTTCTTC. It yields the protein CASRPEGNEQFF.

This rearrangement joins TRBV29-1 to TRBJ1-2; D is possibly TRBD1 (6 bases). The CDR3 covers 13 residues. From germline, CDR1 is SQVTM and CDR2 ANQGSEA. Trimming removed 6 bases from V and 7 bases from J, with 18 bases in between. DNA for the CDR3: TGCAGCGTGGGGGACATCAGCCAGGGTGGCTACACCTTC. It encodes CSVGDISQGGYTF.

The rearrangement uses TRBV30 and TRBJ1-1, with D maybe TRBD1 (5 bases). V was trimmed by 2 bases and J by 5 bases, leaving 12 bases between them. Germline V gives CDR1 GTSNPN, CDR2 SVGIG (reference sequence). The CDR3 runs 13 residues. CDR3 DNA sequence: TGTGCCTGGAGTCCCCAGGGCGGGACTGAAGCTTTCTTT. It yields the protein CAWSPQGGTEAFF. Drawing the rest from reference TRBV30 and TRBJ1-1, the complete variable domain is SQTIHQWPATLVQPVGSPLSLECTVEGTSNPNLYWYRQAAGRGLQLLFYSVGIGQISSEVPQNLSASRPQDRQFILSSKKLLLSDSGFYLCAWSPQGGTEAFFGQGTRLTVV.

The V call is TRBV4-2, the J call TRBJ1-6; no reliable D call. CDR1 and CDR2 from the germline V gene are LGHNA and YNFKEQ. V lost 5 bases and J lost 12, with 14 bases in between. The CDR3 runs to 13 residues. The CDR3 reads CASSSVSSRPLHF. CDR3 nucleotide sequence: TGTGCCAGCAGCTCCGTGAGCTCTCGACCCCTCCACTTT.

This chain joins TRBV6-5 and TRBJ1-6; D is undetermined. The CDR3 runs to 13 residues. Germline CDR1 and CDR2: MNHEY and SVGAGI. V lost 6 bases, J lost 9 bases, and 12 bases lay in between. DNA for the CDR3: TGTGCCAGCAGAACAGAAGGCGGTTCACCCCTCCACTTT. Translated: CASRTEGGSPLHF.